This TCR beta chain came from a study of shared clonotypes between healthy human individuals. Terminally differentiated effector memory CD45RA+ cells were left out of the naive CD8 fraction, which was CD45RO-negative and positively selected for CCR7. Deep-level settings were used for running the assay. Assay used: immunoSEQ multiplex PCR; TCRdb lists only in-frame clones, some missing. The table shows millions of clones, with approximately 94% occurring only once. Specimen: naive CD8+ T cells from PBMCs. This receptor was obtained from a man younger than 30 in good health. Some clones in this sample may be carry-over from other donors' samples.

The CDR3 loop reads CASSQDGNTIYF. For the CDR3, the DNA is TGTGCCAGCAGCCAGGATGGAAACACCATATATTTT. The genes are TRBV5-4 and TRBJ1-3; D not resolved. This CDR3 comprises 12 residues. V gave up 4 bases and J gave up 3 bases, with 5 bases separating them. Germline values: CDR1 SGHNT, CDR2 YYREEE (reference sequence). Full variable domain (outside the CDR3, taken from reference TRBV5-4 and TRBJ1-3): ETGVTQSPTHLIKTRGQQVTLRCSSQSGHNTVSWYQQALGQGPQFIFQYYREEENGRGNFPPRFSGLQFPNYSSELNVNALELDDSALYLCASSQDGNTIYFGEGSWLTVV.